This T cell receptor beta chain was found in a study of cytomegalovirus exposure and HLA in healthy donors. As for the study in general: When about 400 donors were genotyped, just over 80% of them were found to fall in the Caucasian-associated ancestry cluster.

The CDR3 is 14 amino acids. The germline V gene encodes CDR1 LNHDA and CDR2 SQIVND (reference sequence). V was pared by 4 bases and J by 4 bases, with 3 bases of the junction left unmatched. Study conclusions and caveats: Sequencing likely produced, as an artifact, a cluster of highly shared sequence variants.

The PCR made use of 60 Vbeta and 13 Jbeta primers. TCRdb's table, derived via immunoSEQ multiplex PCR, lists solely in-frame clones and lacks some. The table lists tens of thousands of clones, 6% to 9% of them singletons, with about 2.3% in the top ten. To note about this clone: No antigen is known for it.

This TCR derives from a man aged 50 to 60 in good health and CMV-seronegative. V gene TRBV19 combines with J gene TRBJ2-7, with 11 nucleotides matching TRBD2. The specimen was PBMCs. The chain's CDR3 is CASSTLAGVYEQYF. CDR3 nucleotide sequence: TGTGCCAGTAGTACACTAGCGGGAGTGTACGAGCAGTACTTC.